The sequence of this T cell receptor (beta chain) was determined in a study of blood T cells in healthy people across ages. Overall study findings and caveats: The recorded TCR beta diversity per million T cells decreased in a roughly linear manner with age. PBMCs left unsorted prevented a conclusive naive versus antigen-experienced comparison.

The second PCR ran roughly 7 to 11 cycles with a sample-barcoded 5' primer and J-beta primers. CDR3-containing paired-end reads numbering at least 2.5 million came from each sample. One entry per CDR3 protein, called by TCRdb with MiXCR from the 5' RACE reads. The table has 600,000 to 1,000,000 distinct CDR3 sequences, 25% seen once. Trimming shortened V by 2 bases and J by 5 bases, and 6 bases separated the two germline ends. CDR3 size: 13 residues. Looked up from germline, CDR1 is PRHDT and CDR2 is FYEKMQ (reference sequence). Samples had at least 7 million PBMCs isolated from them. Notes on this clonotype: The antigen remains unidentified.

This sample was also put to use in a study of T cells of mothers and their children.

The V gene is TRBV13, the J gene TRBJ2-2; no clear D gene. This receptor was taken from a boy aged 5 to 17 in good health. Sequenced: blood. CDR3 sequence: CASSLKYTGELFF. The DNA for the CDR3 is TGTGCCAGCAGCTTAAAGTATACCGGGGAGCTGTTTTTT.